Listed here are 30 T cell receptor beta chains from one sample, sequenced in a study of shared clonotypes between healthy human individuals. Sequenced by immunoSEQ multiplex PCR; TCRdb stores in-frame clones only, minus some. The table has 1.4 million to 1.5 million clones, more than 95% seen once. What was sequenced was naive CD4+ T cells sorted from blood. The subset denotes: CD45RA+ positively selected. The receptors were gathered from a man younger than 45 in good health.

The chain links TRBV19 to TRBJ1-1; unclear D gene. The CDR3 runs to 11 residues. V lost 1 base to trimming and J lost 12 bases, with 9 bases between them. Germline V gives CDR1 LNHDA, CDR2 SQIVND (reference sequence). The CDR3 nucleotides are TGTGCCAGTAGTATAGGCGGGGAGCCTTTCTTT. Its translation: CASSIGGEPFF.

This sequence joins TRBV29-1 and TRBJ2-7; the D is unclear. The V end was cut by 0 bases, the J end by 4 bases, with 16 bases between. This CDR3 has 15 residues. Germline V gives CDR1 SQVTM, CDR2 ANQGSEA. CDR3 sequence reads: CSVEDTDEFPYEQYF. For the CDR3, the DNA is TGCAGCGTTGAAGATACGGACGAATTTCCTTACGAGCAGTACTTC.

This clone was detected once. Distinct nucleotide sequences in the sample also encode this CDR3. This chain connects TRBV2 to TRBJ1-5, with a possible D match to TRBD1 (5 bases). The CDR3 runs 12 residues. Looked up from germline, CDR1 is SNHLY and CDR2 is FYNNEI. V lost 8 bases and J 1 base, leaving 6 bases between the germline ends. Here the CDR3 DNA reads TGTGCCAGCCGACAGAGCAATCAGCCCCAGCATTTT. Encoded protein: CASRQSNQPQHF.

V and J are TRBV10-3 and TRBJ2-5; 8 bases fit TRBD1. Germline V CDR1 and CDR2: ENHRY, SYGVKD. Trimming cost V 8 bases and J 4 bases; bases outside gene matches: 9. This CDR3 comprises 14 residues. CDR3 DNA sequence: TGTGCCATCCGGACGGACAGGGTGGGAGAGACCCAGTACTTC. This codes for CAIRTDRVGETQYF.

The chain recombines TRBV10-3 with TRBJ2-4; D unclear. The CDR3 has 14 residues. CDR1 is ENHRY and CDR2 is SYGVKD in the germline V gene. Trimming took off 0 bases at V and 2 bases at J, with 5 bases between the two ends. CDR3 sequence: CAISESLTKNIQYF. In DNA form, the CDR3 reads TGTGCCATCAGTGAGTCCCTGACCAAAAACATTCAGTACTTC.

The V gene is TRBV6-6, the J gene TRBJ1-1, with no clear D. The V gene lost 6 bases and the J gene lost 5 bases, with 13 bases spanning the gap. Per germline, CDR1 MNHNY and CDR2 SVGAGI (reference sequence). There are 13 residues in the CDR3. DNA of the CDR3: TGTGCCAGCAGCTCCTTGACGTCTACTGAAGCTTTCTTT. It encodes CASSSLTSTEAFF.

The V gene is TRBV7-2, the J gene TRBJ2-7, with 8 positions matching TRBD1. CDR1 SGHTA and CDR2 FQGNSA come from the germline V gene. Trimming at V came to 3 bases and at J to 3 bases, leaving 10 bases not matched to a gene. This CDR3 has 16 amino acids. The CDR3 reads CASSFLGTGEFYEQYF. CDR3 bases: TGTGCCAGCAGCTTCCTCGGGACAGGAGAGTTCTACGAGCAGTACTTC.

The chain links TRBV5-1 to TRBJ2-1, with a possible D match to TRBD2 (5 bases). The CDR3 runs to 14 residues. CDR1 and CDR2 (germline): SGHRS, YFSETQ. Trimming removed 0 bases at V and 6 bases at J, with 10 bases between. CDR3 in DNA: TGCGCCAGCAGCTTGGCCCTAGCCCCCAATGAGCAGTTCTTC. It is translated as CASSLALAPNEQFF.

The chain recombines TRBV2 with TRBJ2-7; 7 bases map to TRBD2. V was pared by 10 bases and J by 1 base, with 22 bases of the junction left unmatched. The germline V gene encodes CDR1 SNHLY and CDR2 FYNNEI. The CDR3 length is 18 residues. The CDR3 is CATISDTRAGDQSYEQYF. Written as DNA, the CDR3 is TGTGCCACAATCAGTGACACCCGGGCGGGGGACCAGTCCTACGAGCAGTACTTC.

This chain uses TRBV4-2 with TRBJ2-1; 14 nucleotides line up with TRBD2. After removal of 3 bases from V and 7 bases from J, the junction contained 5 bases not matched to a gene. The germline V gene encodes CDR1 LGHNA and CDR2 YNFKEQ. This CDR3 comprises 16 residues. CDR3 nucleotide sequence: TGTGCCAGCAGCCAGGGACTAGCGGGAGATGGGAATGAGCAGTTCTTC. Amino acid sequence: CASSQGLAGDGNEQFF.

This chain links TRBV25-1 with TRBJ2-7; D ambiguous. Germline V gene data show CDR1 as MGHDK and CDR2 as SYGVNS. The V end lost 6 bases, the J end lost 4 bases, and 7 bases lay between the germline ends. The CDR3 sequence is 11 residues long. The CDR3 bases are TGTGCCAGCAGCCGACGGTACGAGCAGTACTTC. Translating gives CASSRRYEQYF.

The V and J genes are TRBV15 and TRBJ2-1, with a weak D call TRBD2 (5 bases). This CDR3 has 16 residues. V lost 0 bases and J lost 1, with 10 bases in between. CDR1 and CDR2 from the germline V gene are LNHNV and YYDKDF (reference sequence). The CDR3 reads CATSRDLWTSYNEQFF. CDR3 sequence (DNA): TGTGCCACCAGCAGAGATCTGTGGACTTCCTACAATGAGCAGTTCTTC. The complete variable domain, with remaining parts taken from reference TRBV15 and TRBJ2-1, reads DAMVIQNPRYQVTQFGKPVTLSCSQTLNHNVMYWYQQKSSQAPKLLFHYYDKDFNNEADTPDNFQSRRPNTSFCFLDIRSPGLGDTAMYLCATSRDLWTSYNEQFFGPGTRLTVL.

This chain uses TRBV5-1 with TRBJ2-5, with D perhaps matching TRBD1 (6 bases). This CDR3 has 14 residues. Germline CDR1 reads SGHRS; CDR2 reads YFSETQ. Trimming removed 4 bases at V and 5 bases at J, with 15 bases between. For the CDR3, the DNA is TGCGCCAGCAGCGCCAACAGGGTTTACGAGACCCAGTACTTC. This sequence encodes CASSANRVYETQYF.

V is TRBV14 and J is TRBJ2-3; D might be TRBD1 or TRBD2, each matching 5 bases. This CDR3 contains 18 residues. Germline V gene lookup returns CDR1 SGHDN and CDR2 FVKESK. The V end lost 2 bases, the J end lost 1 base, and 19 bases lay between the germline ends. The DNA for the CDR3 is TGTGCCAGCAGCCAACTAAAGGTCGGGGCGCGTGGCACAGATACGCAGTATTTT. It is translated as CASSQLKVGARGTDTQYF.

The CDR3: CASSSHGRGQYF. CDR3 DNA sequence: TGTGCCAGCAGCTCTCATGGGCGAGGGCAGTATTTT. The chain links TRBV14 to TRBJ2-3; D is undetermined. The V end lost 5 bases, the J end lost 11 bases, and 14 bases lay between the germline ends. The CDR3 consists of 12 residues. Germline V lookup: CDR1 SGHDN, CDR2 FVKESK.

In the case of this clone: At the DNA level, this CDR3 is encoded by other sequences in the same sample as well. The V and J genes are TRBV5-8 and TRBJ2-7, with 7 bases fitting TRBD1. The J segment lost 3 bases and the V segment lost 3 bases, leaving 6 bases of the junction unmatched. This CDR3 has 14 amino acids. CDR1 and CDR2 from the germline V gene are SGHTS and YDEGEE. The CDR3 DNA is TGTGCCAGCAGCTCTAGACAGGGCCGCTACGAGCAGTACTTC. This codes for CASSSRQGRYEQYF.

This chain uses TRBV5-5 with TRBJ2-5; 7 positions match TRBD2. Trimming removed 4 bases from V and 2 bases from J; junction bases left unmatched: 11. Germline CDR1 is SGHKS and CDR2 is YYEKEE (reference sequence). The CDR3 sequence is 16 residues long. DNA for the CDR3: TGTGCCAGCAGCCCCAACTGGGGAGGGGTACAAGAGACCCAGTACTTC. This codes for CASSPNWGGVQETQYF.

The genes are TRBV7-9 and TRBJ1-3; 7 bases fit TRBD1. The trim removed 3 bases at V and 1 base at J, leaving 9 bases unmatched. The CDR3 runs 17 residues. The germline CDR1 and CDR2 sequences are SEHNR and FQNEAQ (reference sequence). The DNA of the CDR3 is TGTGCCAGCAGCTTTCCTCCCCGGGACAGTTCTGGAAACACCATATATTTT. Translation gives CASSFPPRDSSGNTIYF.

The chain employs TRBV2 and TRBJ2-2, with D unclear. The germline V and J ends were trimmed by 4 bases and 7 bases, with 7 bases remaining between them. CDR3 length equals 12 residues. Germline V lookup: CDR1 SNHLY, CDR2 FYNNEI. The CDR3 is CASSVGGGELFF. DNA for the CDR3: TGTGCCAGCAGTGTGGGTGGCGGGGAGCTGTTTTTT.

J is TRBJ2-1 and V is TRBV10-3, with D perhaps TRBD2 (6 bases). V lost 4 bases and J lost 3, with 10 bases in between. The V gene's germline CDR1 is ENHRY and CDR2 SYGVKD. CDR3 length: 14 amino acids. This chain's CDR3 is CAISGGEYYNEQFF. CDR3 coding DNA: TGTGCCATCAGTGGGGGGGAATACTACAATGAGCAGTTCTTC.

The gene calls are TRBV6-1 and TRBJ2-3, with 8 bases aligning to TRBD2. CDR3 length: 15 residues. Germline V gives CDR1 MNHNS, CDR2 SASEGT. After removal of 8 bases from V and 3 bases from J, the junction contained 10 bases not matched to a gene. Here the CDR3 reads CASSAGGVRTDTQYF. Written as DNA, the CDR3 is TGTGCCAGCTCCGCGGGGGGCGTTCGTACAGATACGCAGTATTTT.

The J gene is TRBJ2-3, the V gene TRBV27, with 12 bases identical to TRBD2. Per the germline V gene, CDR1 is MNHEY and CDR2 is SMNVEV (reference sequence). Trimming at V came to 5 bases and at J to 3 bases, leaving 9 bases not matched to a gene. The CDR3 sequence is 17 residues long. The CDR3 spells CASSPRLAGVGTDTQYF. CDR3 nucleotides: TGTGCCAGCAGTCCGAGACTAGCGGGAGTAGGGACAGATACGCAGTATTTT.

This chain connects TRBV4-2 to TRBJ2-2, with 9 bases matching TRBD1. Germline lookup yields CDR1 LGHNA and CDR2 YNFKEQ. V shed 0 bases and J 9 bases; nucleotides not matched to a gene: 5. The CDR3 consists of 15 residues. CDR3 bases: TGTGCCAGCAGCCAAGAAGCACAGGGGGCTCGGGAGCTGTTTTTT. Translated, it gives CASSQEAQGARELFF.

In DNA, the CDR3 is TGTGCCAGCAGTTTCCGAGCGGGAGTGTTCAATGAGCAGTTCTTC. Translated, it gives CASSFRAGVFNEQFF. The chain combines TRBV6-6 with TRBJ2-1, with TRBD2 identical over 8 bases. V lost 4 bases, J lost 6 bases, and 8 bases stayed unmatched. Germline V lookup: CDR1 MNHNY, CDR2 SVGAGI (reference sequence). The CDR3 sequence is 15 residues long.

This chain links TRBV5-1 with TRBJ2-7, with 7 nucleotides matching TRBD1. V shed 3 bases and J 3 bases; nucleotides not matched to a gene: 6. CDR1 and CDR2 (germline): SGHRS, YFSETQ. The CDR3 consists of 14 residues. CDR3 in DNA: TGCGCCAGCAGCTCGGACAGGAGATACTACGAGCAGTACTTC. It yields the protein CASSSDRRYYEQYF.

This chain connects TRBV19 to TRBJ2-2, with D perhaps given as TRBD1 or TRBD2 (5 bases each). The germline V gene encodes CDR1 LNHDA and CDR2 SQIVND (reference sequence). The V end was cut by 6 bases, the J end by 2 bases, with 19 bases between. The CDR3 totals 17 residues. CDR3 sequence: CASRVMTGRRNTGELFF. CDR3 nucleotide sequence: TGTGCCAGTAGGGTCATGACGGGACGGAGAAACACCGGGGAGCTGTTTTTT.

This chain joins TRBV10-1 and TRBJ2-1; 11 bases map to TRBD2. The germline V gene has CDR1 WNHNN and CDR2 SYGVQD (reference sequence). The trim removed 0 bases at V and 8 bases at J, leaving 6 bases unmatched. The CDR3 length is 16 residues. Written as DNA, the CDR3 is TGCGCCAGCAGTGAGTCTAAGGCTAGCGGGAGGCATGAGCAGTTCTTC. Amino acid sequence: CASSESKASGRHEQFF.

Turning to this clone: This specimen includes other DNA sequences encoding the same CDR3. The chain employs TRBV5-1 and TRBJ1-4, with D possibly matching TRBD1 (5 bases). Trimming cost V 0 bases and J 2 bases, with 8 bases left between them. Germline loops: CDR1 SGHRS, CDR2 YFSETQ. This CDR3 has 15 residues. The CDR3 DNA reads TGCGCCAGCAGCTTGGGGGGGTCGACTAATGAAAAACTGTTTTTT. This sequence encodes CASSLGGSTNEKLFF.

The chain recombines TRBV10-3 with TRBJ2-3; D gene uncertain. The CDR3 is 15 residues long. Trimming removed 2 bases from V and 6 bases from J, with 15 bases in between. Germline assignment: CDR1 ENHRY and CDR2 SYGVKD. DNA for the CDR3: TGTGCCATCAGTGAGGGTACCTTCTCGCAGGATACGCAGTATTTT. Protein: CAISEGTFSQDTQYF.

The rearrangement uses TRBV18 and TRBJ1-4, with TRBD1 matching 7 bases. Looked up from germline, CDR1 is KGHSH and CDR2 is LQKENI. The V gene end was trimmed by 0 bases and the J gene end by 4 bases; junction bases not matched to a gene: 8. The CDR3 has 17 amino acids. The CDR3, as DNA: TGTGCCAGCTCACCACCGACCGGGACAGAGAGTAATGAAAAACTGTTTTTT. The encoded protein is CASSPPTGTESNEKLFF.